A selection of T cell receptor beta chains follows, all from one sample in a study of CD8 T cells in ankylosing spondylitis. TCRdb redid the calling of the 5' RACE reads with MiXCR, one entry per CDR3 protein. The data contain about 540,000 distinct CDR3 sequences, over 9.5% of them seen just once; the ten biggest clones take up 6.8%. The source material was blood, either unsorted or a sorted T cell fraction (not recorded which). Source of these receptors: a male donor with ankylosing spondylitis. The CDR3 runs from the conserved cysteine through the conserved F or W. A D gene is named only where the DNA matches it firmly. The size field is filled for only some rows; it gives once, few, many or a size class.

j_gene: TRBJ1-6; d_gene: .; v_gene: TRBV11-2; abundance: few; CDR3nt: TGTGCCAGCAGCCCCAGGCCCCTGGGGGATTCACCCCTCCACTTT; CDR3aa: CASSPRPLGDSPLHF
j_gene: TRBJ2-7; d_gene: .; v_gene: TRBV7-2; abundance: .; CDR3nt: TGTGCCAGCAGCCCCGGGCTAGCGCCTTACGAGCAGTACTTC; CDR3aa: CASSPGLAPYEQYF
j_gene: TRBJ2-3; d_gene: .; v_gene: TRBV2; abundance: few; CDR3nt: TGTGCCAGCAGTGTCTCCGGGACGACCACGGGTACGCAGTATTTT; CDR3aa: CASSVSGTTTGTQYF
j_gene: TRBJ2-3; d_gene: TRBD2; v_gene: TRBV28; abundance: few; CDR3nt: TGTGCCAGCAGTTTTCAAGCGGGAGCGGCAGATACGCAGTATTTT; CDR3aa: CASSFQAGAADTQYF
j_gene: TRBJ1-5; d_gene: .; v_gene: TRBV27; abundance: medium-sized; CDR3nt: TGTGCCAGCAGTTTACTTCCTCCGGGTGGGAATCAGCCCCAGCATTTT; CDR3aa: CASSLLPPGGNQPQHF
j_gene: TRBJ1-1; d_gene: .; v_gene: TRBV10-2; abundance: few; CDR3nt: TGCGCCAGCAGTGAGTCTTGGAGGGGGACTGAAGCTTTCTTT; CDR3aa: CASSESWRGTEAFF
j_gene: TRBJ2-5; d_gene: .; v_gene: TRBV20-1; abundance: few; CDR3nt: TGCAGTGCTAGAGAGGGCCTGGGGCGAGAGACCCAGTACTTC; CDR3aa: CSAREGLGRETQYF
j_gene: TRBJ2-3; d_gene: .; v_gene: TRBV7-9; abundance: few; CDR3nt: TGTGCCAGCAGCCCCCTCCTGGATACGCAGTATTTT; CDR3aa: CASSPLLDTQYF
j_gene: TRBJ1-1; d_gene: TRBD1; v_gene: TRBV2; abundance: .; CDR3nt: TGTGCCAGCAATATACAGGGGGCTGGGACTGAAGCTTTCTTT; CDR3aa: CASNIQGAGTEAFF
j_gene: TRBJ2-2; d_gene: TRBD2; v_gene: TRBV7-6; abundance: few; CDR3nt: TGTGCCAGCAGCACTGGACTAGCGGGAGGGCCCGGGGAGCTGTTTTTT; CDR3aa: CASSTGLAGGPGELFF
j_gene: TRBJ2-3; d_gene: .; v_gene: TRBV5-1; abundance: .; CDR3nt: TGCGCCAGCAGCGACGACACCTGGACAGATACGCAGTATTTT; CDR3aa: CASSDDTWTDTQYF
j_gene: TRBJ2-3; d_gene: TRBD2; v_gene: TRBV5-1; abundance: few; CDR3nt: TGCGCCAGCAGCGACCTAGCGGGAGGGCCGATGGATACGCAGTATTTT; CDR3aa: CASSDLAGGPMDTQYF
j_gene: TRBJ1-2; d_gene: .; v_gene: TRBV12-3/TRBV12-4; abundance: .; CDR3nt: TGTGCCAGCAGTTTACAGGGGTTCAATGGCTACACCTTC; CDR3aa: CASSLQGFNGYTF
j_gene: TRBJ2-7; d_gene: .; v_gene: TRBV7-2; abundance: .; CDR3nt: TGTGCCAGCAGCTCCGAACCCCGGGGTGGGGCCTACGAGCAGTACTTC; CDR3aa: CASSSEPRGGAYEQYF
j_gene: TRBJ1-2; d_gene: .; v_gene: TRBV5-1; abundance: .; CDR3nt: TGCGCCAGCAGCGGGTCCCGGGACGCTGTTGGTGGCTACACCTTC; CDR3aa: CASSGSRDAVGGYTF
j_gene: TRBJ1-1; d_gene: TRBD1; v_gene: TRBV29-1; abundance: few; CDR3nt: TGCAGCGTTGCACGGGACAGGGGTCAGGTTGAAGCTTTCTTT; CDR3aa: CSVARDRGQVEAFF
j_gene: TRBJ2-5; d_gene: TRBD2; v_gene: TRBV11-2; abundance: .; CDR3nt: TGTGCCAGCAGCCCCCCCCCGGCTAGCGGGAGTGAGACCCAGTACTTC; CDR3aa: CASSPPPASGSETQYF
j_gene: TRBJ2-1; d_gene: .; v_gene: TRBV9; abundance: .; CDR3nt: TGTGCCAGCAGCGTAGATTCGGGGGTCAGCTCCTACAATGAGCAGTTCTTC; CDR3aa: CASSVDSGVSSYNEQFF
j_gene: TRBJ2-1; d_gene: .; v_gene: TRBV12-3/TRBV12-4; abundance: .; CDR3nt: TGTGCCAGCAGTTTCCAGAGCTCCTACAATGAGCAGTTCTTC; CDR3aa: CASSFQSSYNEQFF
j_gene: TRBJ2-5; d_gene: .; v_gene: TRBV3-1; abundance: .; CDR3nt: TGTGCCAGCAGCCAAGATCGAGCTAGCCGCGAGACCCAGTACTTC; CDR3aa: CASSQDRASRETQYF
j_gene: TRBJ1-5; d_gene: .; v_gene: TRBV7-9; abundance: .; CDR3nt: TGTGCCAGCAGCTTAGAGGGGTGGCAGCCCCAGCATTTT; CDR3aa: CASSLEGWQPQHF
j_gene: TRBJ2-7; d_gene: TRBD2; v_gene: TRBV2; abundance: few; CDR3nt: TGTGCCAGCAGTGTTACTAGCGGTGGATCATCCGAGCAGTACTTC; CDR3aa: CASSVTSGGSSEQYF
j_gene: TRBJ2-1; d_gene: TRBD2; v_gene: TRBV20-1; abundance: .; CDR3nt: TGCAGTGCTAGAGATGGCCGGGGGGATGAGCAGTTCTTC; CDR3aa: CSARDGRGDEQFF
j_gene: TRBJ1-4; d_gene: .; v_gene: TRBV20-1; abundance: few; CDR3nt: TGCAGTGCTAGTATCCGGGATGAAAAACTGTTTTTT; CDR3aa: CSASIRDEKLFF
j_gene: TRBJ2-7; d_gene: TRBD2; v_gene: TRBV7-6; abundance: few; CDR3nt: TGTGCCAGCAGCTTACTAGCGGGAGGGCCCAGCGAGCAGTACTTC; CDR3aa: CASSLLAGGPSEQYF
j_gene: TRBJ1-3; d_gene: .; v_gene: TRBV29-1; abundance: few; CDR3nt: TGCAGCGCCCTTCAAGGAAACACCATATATTTT; CDR3aa: CSALQGNTIYF
j_gene: TRBJ1-1; d_gene: TRBD1; v_gene: TRBV5-1; abundance: few; CDR3nt: TGCGCCAGCAGCTGGAACAGGGGGACTGAAGCTTTCTTT; CDR3aa: CASSWNRGTEAFF
j_gene: TRBJ2-7; d_gene: .; v_gene: TRBV25-1; abundance: .; CDR3nt: TGTGCCAGCAGTGATCGGCGCTACGAGCAGTACTTC; CDR3aa: CASSDRRYEQYF
j_gene: TRBJ2-5; d_gene: TRBD2; v_gene: TRBV4-1; abundance: .; CDR3nt: TGCGCCAGCAGCCAAGGGGAGGGAGGCGAGACCCAGTACTTC; CDR3aa: CASSQGEGGETQYF
j_gene: TRBJ2-1; d_gene: TRBD2; v_gene: TRBV7-2; abundance: few; CDR3nt: TGTGCCAGCAGCTTGGGACTAGCGGGACCCCCTGAGCAGTTCTTC; CDR3aa: CASSLGLAGPPEQFF
j_gene: TRBJ2-4; d_gene: TRBD1; v_gene: TRBV12-3/TRBV12-4; abundance: few; CDR3nt: TGTGCCAGCAGTTTCGACAGGGGAGACATTCAGTACTTC; CDR3aa: CASSFDRGDIQYF
j_gene: TRBJ2-2; d_gene: .; v_gene: TRBV3-1; abundance: many; CDR3nt: TGTGCCAGCACCCCCGGGACTTACCCGAACACCGGGGAGCTGTTTTTT; CDR3aa: CASTPGTYPNTGELFF
j_gene: TRBJ2-5; d_gene: TRBD1; v_gene: TRBV7-8; abundance: many; CDR3nt: TGTGCCAGCAGCTTGGTAGTGGCAGGGGGCGGCGAGACCCAGTACTTC; CDR3aa: CASSLVVAGGGETQYF
j_gene: TRBJ2-1; d_gene: TRBD2; v_gene: TRBV20-1; abundance: .; CDR3nt: TGCAGTGCTAGGGCCGGGTCGGCTAGCGGTTACAATGAGCAGTTCTTC; CDR3aa: CSARAGSASGYNEQFF
j_gene: TRBJ1-1; d_gene: .; v_gene: TRBV5-1; abundance: many; CDR3nt: TGCGCCAGCAGCGTACAGCACCGGAAGCAGACAACTGAAGCTTTCTTT; CDR3aa: CASSVQHRKQTTEAFF
j_gene: TRBJ2-2; d_gene: TRBD2; v_gene: TRBV9; abundance: few; CDR3nt: TGTGCCAGCAGCCTAAAGCGGGGCGGGCTAACCGGGGAGCTGTTTTTT; CDR3aa: CASSLKRGGLTGELFF
j_gene: TRBJ2-7; d_gene: .; v_gene: TRBV20-1; abundance: few; CDR3nt: TGCAGTGCTAGAGTCCCGAGAAGGGGACTTTACGAGCAGTACTTC; CDR3aa: CSARVPRRGLYEQYF
j_gene: TRBJ2-1; d_gene: TRBD1; v_gene: TRBV5-1; abundance: .; CDR3nt: TGCGCCAGCAGCCTCGCGGGACAGGGTCTTGATGAGCAGTTCTTC; CDR3aa: CASSLAGQGLDEQFF
j_gene: TRBJ2-1; d_gene: TRBD2; v_gene: TRBV20-1; abundance: few; CDR3nt: TGCAGTGCTTCACTAGCGGGAGAGAACAATGAGCAGTTCTTC; CDR3aa: CSASLAGENNEQFF
j_gene: TRBJ2-1; d_gene: TRBD2; v_gene: TRBV11-2; abundance: .; CDR3nt: TGTGCCAGCAGCTTAAGGGCGGGAGGTTCCTACAATGAGCAGTTCTTC; CDR3aa: CASSLRAGGSYNEQFF
j_gene: TRBJ1-6; d_gene: .; v_gene: TRBV6-5; abundance: few; CDR3nt: TGTGCCAGCAGTTACTCCGGGGAGGGGAATTCACCCCTCCACTTT; CDR3aa: CASSYSGEGNSPLHF
j_gene: TRBJ1-1; d_gene: TRBD1; v_gene: TRBV12-3/TRBV12-4; abundance: many; CDR3nt: TGTGCCAGCAGGAAAGAGGACAGGGACGCTTTCTTT; CDR3aa: CASRKEDRDAFF
j_gene: TRBJ1-5; d_gene: .; v_gene: TRBV12-3/TRBV12-4; abundance: .; CDR3nt: TGTGCCAGCAGTTTCACTAGGGGGGGACAGCCCCAGCATTTT; CDR3aa: CASSFTRGGQPQHF
j_gene: TRBJ2-1; d_gene: .; v_gene: TRBV2; abundance: .; CDR3nt: TGTGCCAGCAGGTACAGCAATGAGCAGTTCTTC; CDR3aa: CASRYSNEQFF
j_gene: TRBJ1-1; d_gene: .; v_gene: TRBV10-3; abundance: few; CDR3nt: TGTGCCATCAGTGACCAACCGAACACTGAAGCTTTCTTT; CDR3aa: CAISDQPNTEAFF
j_gene: TRBJ2-1; d_gene: .; v_gene: TRBV2; abundance: few; CDR3nt: TGTGCCAGCAGTGAAGAGCGACCTAGGGAGCAGTTCTTC; CDR3aa: CASSEERPREQFF
j_gene: TRBJ1-5; d_gene: .; v_gene: TRBV5-1; abundance: .; CDR3nt: TGCGCCAGCAGCTTGATGGGACGGGATAGCAATCAGCCCCAGCATTTT; CDR3aa: CASSLMGRDSNQPQHF
j_gene: TRBJ2-2; d_gene: .; v_gene: TRBV24-1; abundance: few; CDR3nt: TGTGCCACCAGTATAACAGGGACCGGGGAGCTGTTTTTT; CDR3aa: CATSITGTGELFF
j_gene: TRBJ2-1; d_gene: .; v_gene: TRBV2; abundance: .; CDR3nt: TGTGCCAGCAGTCCCCGCGGTGGGGGGCTTGGCAATGAGCAGTTCTTC; CDR3aa: CASSPRGGGLGNEQFF
j_gene: TRBJ2-2; d_gene: TRBD2; v_gene: TRBV7-9; abundance: .; CDR3nt: TGTGCCAGCAGCTATAGGACTAGGGTCACCGGGGAGCTGTTTTTT; CDR3aa: CASSYRTRVTGELFF
j_gene: TRBJ1-2; d_gene: TRBD1; v_gene: TRBV11-2; abundance: many; CDR3nt: TGTGCCAGCAGCTCTCCCCGACAGGGGGGCTATGGCTACACCTTC; CDR3aa: CASSSPRQGGYGYTF
j_gene: TRBJ2-1; d_gene: .; v_gene: TRBV20-1; abundance: many; CDR3nt: TGCAGTGCTAGAGATATGGCGCTCCCCCCCTACAATGAGCAGTTCTTC; CDR3aa: CSARDMALPPYNEQFF
j_gene: TRBJ2-7; d_gene: TRBD2; v_gene: TRBV7-2; abundance: .; CDR3nt: TGTGCCAGCAGCGTAGGACTAGCGGGAGGTTCCTACGAGCAGTACTTC; CDR3aa: CASSVGLAGGSYEQYF
j_gene: TRBJ2-5; d_gene: TRBD1; v_gene: TRBV12-3/TRBV12-4; abundance: few; CDR3nt: TGTGCCAGCAGTTCCCCGGGACAGGGGTTAGAGACCCAGTACTTC; CDR3aa: CASSSPGQGLETQYF
j_gene: TRBJ1-2; d_gene: TRBD1; v_gene: TRBV20-1; abundance: .; CDR3nt: TGCAGTGCAATGACAGGGATGGGGGACCATGGCTACACCTTC; CDR3aa: CSAMTGMGDHGYTF
j_gene: TRBJ2-3; d_gene: .; v_gene: TRBV20-1; abundance: .; CDR3nt: TGCAGTCTGTCGGGTGGGAGAAGCTGGTCAGATACGCAGTATTTT; CDR3aa: CSLSGGRSWSDTQYF